This T cell receptor (beta chain) originates from a study of a mutant IDH1 vaccine in newly diagnosed glioma. Study-level information: Initiation of the vaccine course occurred 4-6 weeks after radiotherapy alone, or alongside temozolomide cycles. Week 35 was assigned to visit V12, and week 47 was assigned to visit V13. Radiotherapy, temozolomide, or both had been given previously, and both were given to most.

Germline values: CDR1 MNHEY, CDR2 SMNVEV (reference sequence). The CDR3 has 15 amino acids. The V segment lost 5 bases and the J segment 4 bases; nucleotides outside the gene matches: 7. Measured with immunoSEQ multiplex PCR; TCRdb has only the in-frame clones, and not every one. The sample consists of 55,000 to 65,000 clones, under 90% of them appearing once. Sample time point: week 35, safety follow-up. Doses comprised 300 ug of mutant IDH1 20-mer peptide each, plus topical imiquimod. Patients came in for eight vaccinations, in weeks 1, 3, 5, 7, 11, 15, 19 and 23. Notes on this clone: The antigen is unknown.

The receptor was derived from a man aged 30 to 45 with glioma. Sequencing used PBMCs, obtained from a glioma patient whose treatment included an IDH1 peptide vaccine. The gene calls are TRBV27 and TRBJ2-1, with 8 positions matching TRBD2. The CDR3 loop is CASSSGGATYNEQFF. The DNA of the CDR3 is TGTGCCAGCAGTAGCGGGGGAGCTACTTACAATGAGCAGTTCTTC.